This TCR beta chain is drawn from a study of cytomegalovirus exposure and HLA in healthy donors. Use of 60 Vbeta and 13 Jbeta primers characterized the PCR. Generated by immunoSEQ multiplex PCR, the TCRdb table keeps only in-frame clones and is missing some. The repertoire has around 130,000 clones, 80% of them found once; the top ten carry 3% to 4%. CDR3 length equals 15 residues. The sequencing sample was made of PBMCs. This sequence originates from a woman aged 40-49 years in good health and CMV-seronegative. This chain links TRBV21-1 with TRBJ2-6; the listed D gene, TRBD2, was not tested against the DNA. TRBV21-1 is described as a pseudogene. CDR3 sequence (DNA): TGTGCCAGCAGCAACGGGGGGACTGGGGCCAACGTCCTGACTTTC. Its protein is CASSNGGTGANVLTF.